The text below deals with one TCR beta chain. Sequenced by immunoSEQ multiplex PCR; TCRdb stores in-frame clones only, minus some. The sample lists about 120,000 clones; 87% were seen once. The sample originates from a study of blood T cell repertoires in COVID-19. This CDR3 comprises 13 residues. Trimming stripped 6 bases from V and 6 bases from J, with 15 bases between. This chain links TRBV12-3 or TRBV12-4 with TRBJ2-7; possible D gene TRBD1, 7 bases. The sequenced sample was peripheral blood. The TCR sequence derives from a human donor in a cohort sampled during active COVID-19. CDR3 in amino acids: CASRGAEGAEQYF. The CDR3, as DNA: TGTGCCAGCAGGGGTGCGGAGGGGGCCGAGCAGTACTTC.